A single sample gave rise to the 8 T cell receptor beta chains below, sequenced in a study of cytomegalovirus exposure and HLA in healthy donors. PCR involved 60 Vbeta and 13 Jbeta primers. Produced via immunoSEQ multiplex PCR; TCRdb's table is partial and in-frame only. There are 95,000 to 150,000 clones in the sample, with about 3.5% held by the top ten. Sequencing was done on a sample of PBMCs. Receptors originate from a man in his late teens or twenties in good health and CMV-seronegative.

This chain connects TRBV6-1 to TRBJ2-3; 7 positions match TRBD2. J was trimmed by 4 bases and V by 1 base; bases with no gene match: 5. The CDR3 has 15 amino acids. Germline V gene lookup returns CDR1 MNHNS and CDR2 SASEGT. CDR3 protein: CASSEGTSGPDTQYF. The CDR3 DNA reads TGTGCCAGCAGTGAAGGGACTAGTGGGCCAGATACGCAGTATTTT.

The rearrangement joins TRBV7-3 to TRBJ2-1; a weak D match, TRBD2 (6 bases). V shed 5 bases and J shed 0 bases, with 11 bases lying between them. The CDR3 is made up of 15 amino acids. Germline V gene lookup returns CDR1 SGHTA and CDR2 FQGTGA. In nucleotides, the CDR3 is TGTGCCAGCAGCCCGATAGCGGTCTCCTACAATGAGCAGTTCTTC. This encodes CASSPIAVSYNEQFF.

The chain couples TRBV14 to TRBJ2-7; tentatively, D is TRBD2 (5 bases). The V end was cut by 6 bases, the J end by 4 bases, with 16 bases between. The CDR3 consists of 14 residues. Germline V gene data show CDR1 as SGHDN and CDR2 as FVKESK. The CDR3 region has the DNA TGTGCCAGCAGTGGCGAGGGCCTGGGGTACGAGCAGTACTTC. This sequence encodes CASSGEGLGYEQYF.

The chain couples TRBV11-2 to TRBJ2-7; possible D gene TRBD2, 7 bases. Trimming stripped 8 bases from V and 1 base from J, with 12 bases between. This CDR3 has 13 residues. The germline CDR1 and CDR2 sequences are SGHAT and FQNNGV. The CDR3 loop is CASGGGRSYEQYF. In DNA, the CDR3 is TGTGCCAGCGGGGGGGGGCGATCCTACGAGCAGTACTTC.

The chain has TRBV6-5 and TRBJ2-7; D is ambiguous. The V end lost 0 bases, the J end lost 9 bases, and 12 bases lay between the germline ends. The CDR3 totals 13 residues. CDR1 and CDR2 (germline): MNHEY, SVGAGI. The CDR3 spells CASSYSVESVQYF. DNA of the CDR3: TGTGCCAGCAGTTACTCGGTAGAGTCTGTGCAGTACTTC.

V gene TRBV5-1 combines with J gene TRBJ2-1; D possibly corresponds to TRBD1 (8 bases). This CDR3 contains 13 residues. Germline assignment: CDR1 SGHRS and CDR2 YFSETQ. V was shortened by 7 bases and J by 5 bases, with 13 bases between the two germline ends. The CDR3 sequence: CASGTGGDNEQFF. CDR3 coding DNA: TGCGCCAGCGGAACAGGGGGGGACAATGAGCAGTTCTTC.

The gene calls are TRBV5-1 and TRBJ2-5; D may be TRBD2 (5 bases). The CDR3 length is 14 residues. Germline CDR1 and CDR2: SGHRS and YFSETQ. V shed 3 bases and J shed 11 bases, with 20 bases lying between them. The CDR3 loop is CASSSREKTREQYF. The CDR3 coding sequence is TGCGCCAGCAGCTCGCGTGAAAAGACGAGGGAGCAGTACTTC. Full variable domain (outside the CDR3, taken from reference TRBV5-1 and TRBJ2-5): KAGVTQTPRYLIKTRGQQVTLSCSPISGHRSVSWYQQTPGQGLQFLFEYFSETQRNKGNFPGRFSGRQFSNSRSEMNVSTLELGDSALYLCASSSREKTREQYFGPGTRLLVL.

This rearrangement joins TRBV9 to TRBJ1-2, with TRBD1 matching 10 bases. Trimming at V came to 4 bases and at J to 2 bases, leaving 5 bases not matched to a gene. This CDR3 region has 15 residues. Germline-derived CDR1 and CDR2 are SGDLS and YYNGEE. Here the CDR3 DNA reads TGTGCCAGCAGCCCAAGGACAGGGGGGAACTATGGCTACACCTTC. Translated, it gives CASSPRTGGNYGYTF.